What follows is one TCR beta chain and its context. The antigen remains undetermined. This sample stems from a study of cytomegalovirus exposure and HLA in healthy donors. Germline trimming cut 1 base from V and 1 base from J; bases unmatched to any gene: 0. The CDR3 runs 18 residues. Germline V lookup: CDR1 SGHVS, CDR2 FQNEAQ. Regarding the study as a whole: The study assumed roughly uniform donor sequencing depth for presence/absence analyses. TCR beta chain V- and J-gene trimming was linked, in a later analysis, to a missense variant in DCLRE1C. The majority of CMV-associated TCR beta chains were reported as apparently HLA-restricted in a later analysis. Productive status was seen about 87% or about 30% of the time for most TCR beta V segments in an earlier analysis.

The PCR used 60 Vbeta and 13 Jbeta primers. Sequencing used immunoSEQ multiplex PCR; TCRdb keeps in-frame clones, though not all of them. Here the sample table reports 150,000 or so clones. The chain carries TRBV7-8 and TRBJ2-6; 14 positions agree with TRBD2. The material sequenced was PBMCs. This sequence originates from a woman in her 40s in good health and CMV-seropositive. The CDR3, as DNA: TGTGCCAGCAGCTTAGGGACTAGCGGGAGGTCTGGGGCCAACGTCCTGACTTTC. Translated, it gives CASSLGTSGRSGANVLTF.